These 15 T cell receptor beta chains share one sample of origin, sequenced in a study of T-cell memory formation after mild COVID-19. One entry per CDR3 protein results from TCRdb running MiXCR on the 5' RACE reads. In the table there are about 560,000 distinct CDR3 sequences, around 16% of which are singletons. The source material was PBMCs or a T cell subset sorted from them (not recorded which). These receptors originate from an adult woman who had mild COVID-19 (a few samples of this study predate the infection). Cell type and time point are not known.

CDR3 nucleotides: TGTGCCAGCAGCTTCGGGGATTCACCCCTCCACTTT. Its protein is CASSFGDSPLHF. The genes are TRBV7-9 and TRBJ1-6, with D uncertain. Germline V lookup: CDR1 SEHNR, CDR2 FQNEAQ (reference sequence). Trimming took off 3 bases at V and 8 bases at J, with 5 bases between the two ends. The CDR3 length is 12 residues.

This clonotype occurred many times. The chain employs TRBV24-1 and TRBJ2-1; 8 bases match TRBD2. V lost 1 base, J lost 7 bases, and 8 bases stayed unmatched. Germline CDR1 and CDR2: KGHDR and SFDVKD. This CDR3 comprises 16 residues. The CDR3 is CATSDFSRGGKNEQFF. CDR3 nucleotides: TGTGCCACCAGTGATTTCTCTCGCGGGGGGAAGAATGAGCAGTTCTTC.

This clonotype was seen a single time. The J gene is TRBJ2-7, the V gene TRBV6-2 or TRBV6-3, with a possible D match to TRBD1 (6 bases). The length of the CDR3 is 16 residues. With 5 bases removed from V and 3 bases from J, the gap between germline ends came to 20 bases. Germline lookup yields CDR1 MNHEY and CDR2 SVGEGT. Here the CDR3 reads CASSVLTYQQGYEQYF. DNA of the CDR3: TGTGCCAGCAGTGTTCTTACGTACCAACAGGGCTACGAGCAGTACTTC.

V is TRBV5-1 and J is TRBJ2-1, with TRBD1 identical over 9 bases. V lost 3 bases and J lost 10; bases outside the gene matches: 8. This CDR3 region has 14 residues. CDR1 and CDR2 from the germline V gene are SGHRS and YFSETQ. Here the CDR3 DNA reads TGCGCCAGCAGCTCGACGACAGGGGGTGGCGAGCAGTTCTTC. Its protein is CASSSTTGGGEQFF. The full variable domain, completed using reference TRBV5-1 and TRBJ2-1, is KAGVTQTPRYLIKTRGQQVTLSCSPISGHRSVSWYQQTPGQGLQFLFEYFSETQRNKGNFPGRFSGRQFSNSRSEMNVSTLELGDSALYLCASSSTTGGGEQFFGPGTRLTVL.

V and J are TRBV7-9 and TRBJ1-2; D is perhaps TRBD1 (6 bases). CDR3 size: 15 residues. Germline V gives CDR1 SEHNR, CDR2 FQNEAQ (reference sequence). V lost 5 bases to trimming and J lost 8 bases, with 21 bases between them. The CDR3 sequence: CASSRFAGGPEGYTF. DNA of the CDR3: TGTGCCAGCAGCCGATTTGCGGGGGGCCCGGAAGGCTACACCTTC.

The CDR3, as DNA: TGCAGTGTTTCGGGCAAGGGGGAGACCCAGTACTTC. Its translation is CSVSGKGETQYF. The gene calls are TRBV20-1 and TRBJ2-5; a weak D match, TRBD1 (5 bases). V gave up 7 bases and J gave up 5 bases, with 14 bases separating them. The CDR3 runs 12 residues. The germline V gene encodes CDR1 DFQATT and CDR2 SNEGSKA (reference sequence).

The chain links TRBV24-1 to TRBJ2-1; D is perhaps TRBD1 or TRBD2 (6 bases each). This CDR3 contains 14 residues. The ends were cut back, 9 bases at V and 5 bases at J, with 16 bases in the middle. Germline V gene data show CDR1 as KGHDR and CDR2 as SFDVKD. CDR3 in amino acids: CATRDTTGDNEQFF. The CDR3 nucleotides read TGTGCCACCCGGGACACTACGGGGGACAATGAGCAGTTCTTC.

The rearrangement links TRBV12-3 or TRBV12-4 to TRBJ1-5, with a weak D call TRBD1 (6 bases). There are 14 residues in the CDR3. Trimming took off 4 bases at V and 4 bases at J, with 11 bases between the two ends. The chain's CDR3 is CASSYHRENQPQHF. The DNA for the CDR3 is TGTGCCAGCAGTTACCACAGGGAGAATCAGCCCCAGCATTTT.

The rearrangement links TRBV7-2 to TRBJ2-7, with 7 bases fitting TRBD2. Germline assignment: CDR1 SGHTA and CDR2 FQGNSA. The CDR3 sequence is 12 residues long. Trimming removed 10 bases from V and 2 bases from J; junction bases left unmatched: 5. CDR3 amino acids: CAMGRGAYEQYF. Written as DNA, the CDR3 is TGTGCCATGGGTCGGGGGGCCTACGAGCAGTACTTC.

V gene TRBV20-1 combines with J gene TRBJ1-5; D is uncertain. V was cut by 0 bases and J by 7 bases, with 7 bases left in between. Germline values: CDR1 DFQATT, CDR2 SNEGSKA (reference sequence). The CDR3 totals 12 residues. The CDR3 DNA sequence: TGCAGTGCTAGAGATCTCCTCCAGCCCCAGCATTTT. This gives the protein CSARDLLQPQHF.

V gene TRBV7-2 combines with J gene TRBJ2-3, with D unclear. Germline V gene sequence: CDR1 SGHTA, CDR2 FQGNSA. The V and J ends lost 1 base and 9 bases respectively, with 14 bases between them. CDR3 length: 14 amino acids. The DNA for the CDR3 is TGTGCCAGCAGCTTAGTGTACGGGCAGGAGACGCAGTATTTT. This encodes CASSLVYGQETQYF. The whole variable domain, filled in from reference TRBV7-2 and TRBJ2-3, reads GAGVSQSPSNKVTEKGKDVELRCDPISGHTALYWYRQSLGQGLEFLIYFQGNSAPDKSGLPSDRFSAERTGGSVSTLTIQRTQQEDSAVYLCASSLVYGQETQYFGPGTRLTVL.

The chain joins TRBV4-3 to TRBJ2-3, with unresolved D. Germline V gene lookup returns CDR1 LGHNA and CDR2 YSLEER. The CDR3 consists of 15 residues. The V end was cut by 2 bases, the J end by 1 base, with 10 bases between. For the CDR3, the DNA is TGCGCCAGCAGCCAATTGGTGGGTGGCACAGATACGCAGTATTTT. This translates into CASSQLVGGTDTQYF.

The CDR3 DNA is TGTGCCAGCAGCCCATCCAGTGGGCGGGGCACTGAAGCTTTCTTT. Translated: CASSPSSGRGTEAFF. The genes are TRBV7-6 and TRBJ1-1; no clear D. Trimming took 5 bases from V and 4 from J, leaving 17 bases between them. Germline V gene sequence: CDR1 SGHVS, CDR2 FNYEAQ. The CDR3 contains 15 residues.

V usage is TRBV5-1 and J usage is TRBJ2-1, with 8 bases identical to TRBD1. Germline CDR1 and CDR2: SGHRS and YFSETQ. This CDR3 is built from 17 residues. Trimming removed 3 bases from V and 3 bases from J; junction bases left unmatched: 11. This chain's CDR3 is CASSSADRGPYYNEQFF. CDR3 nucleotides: TGCGCCAGCAGCTCGGCCGACAGGGGCCCCTACTACAATGAGCAGTTCTTC.

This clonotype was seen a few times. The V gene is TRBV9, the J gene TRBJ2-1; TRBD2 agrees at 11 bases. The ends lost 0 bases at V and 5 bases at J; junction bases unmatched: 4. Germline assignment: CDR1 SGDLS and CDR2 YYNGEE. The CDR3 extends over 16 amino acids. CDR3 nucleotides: TGTGCCAGCAGCGTAGGAATAGCGGGGGGGGACAATGAGCAGTTCTTC. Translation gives CASSVGIAGGDNEQFF.